Below are 4 T cell receptor beta chains sequenced from a single sample in a study of identical twins. MiXCR, run by TCRdb on the 5' RACE reads, gives a single entry per CDR3 protein. The repertoire holds 400,000 to 500,000 distinct CDR3 sequences, with about a fifth as singletons. The sample was naive T cells sorted from blood. The origin of the receptors is a man aged 50 or older in good health.

The chain uses TRBV27 and TRBJ2-5; the match to TRBD2 covers 9 bases. J gave up 2 bases and V 3 bases, and 13 bases lay outside the gene matches. The CDR3 contains 18 residues. Germline-derived CDR1 and CDR2 are MNHEY and SMNVEV (reference sequence). CDR3 sequence (DNA): TGTGCCAGCAGTTTCAGGTTCGTGGCTCTAGCGGGGCAAGAGACCCAGTACTTC. Translation: CASSFRFVALAGQETQYF.

CDR3 nucleotide sequence: TGTGCCAGCAGTGTCGGCGGGGGACCGTCCTATGGCTACACCTTC. Translation gives CASSVGGGPSYGYTF. This chain uses TRBV27 with TRBJ1-2; D is possibly TRBD1 (5 bases). The CDR3 totals 15 residues. In germline, CDR1 is MNHEY, CDR2 SMNVEV (reference sequence). The V and J ends lost 5 bases and 4 bases respectively, with 17 bases between them.

V gene TRBV11-2 combines with J gene TRBJ2-5; 9 bases map to TRBD2. CDR1 and CDR2 from the germline V gene are SGHAT and FQNNGV. V lost 5 bases, J lost 2 bases, and 15 bases stayed unmatched. The CDR3 has 18 residues. CDR3 in DNA: TGTGCCAGCAGCCCTAGGAGGCGCCTAGCGGGACGACAAGAGACCCAGTACTTC. Protein product: CASSPRRRLAGRQETQYF.

This rearrangement joins TRBV4-1 to TRBJ2-3; D might be TRBD1 (6 bases). The CDR3 consists of 16 residues. Germline-derived CDR1 and CDR2 are MGHRA and YSYEKL. V was shortened by 0 bases and J by 0 bases, with 10 bases between the two germline ends. This CDR3 reads CASSQDPRGSTDTQYF. The CDR3 nucleotides read TGCGCCAGCAGCCAAGACCCTAGGGGGAGCACAGATACGCAGTATTTT.